This T cell receptor (beta chain) was recovered during a study of a mutant IDH1 vaccine in newly diagnosed glioma. Points on this clone: Its matching antigen is unknown.

Whole-study results and caveats: Patients showed vaccine-induced immune responses at a rate of more than 80%.

Time point described: week 5, during vaccination. In every dose of vaccine, 300 ug of mutant IDH1 20-mer peptide was given alongside topical imiquimod. Libraries were prepared by immunoSEQ multiplex PCR; TCRdb keeps only in-frame clonotypes and omits some of them. The data contain around 35,000 clones, about 79% of them singletons. V was cut by 1 base and J by 4 bases, with 8 bases left in between. Germline values: CDR1 SEHNR, CDR2 FQNEAQ (reference sequence). The length of the CDR3 is 14 residues. The chain couples TRBV7-9 to TRBJ1-3; D ambiguous. Material: PBMCs, obtained from a glioma patient whose treatment included an IDH1 peptide vaccine. This clonotype was obtained from a man younger than 40 with glioma. The CDR3 is CASSLGNEGNTIYF. DNA of the CDR3: TGTGCCAGCAGCTTAGGCAACGAGGGAAACACCATATATTTT.